Shown below are 26 T cell receptor beta chains from a single sample sequenced in a study of Ad26.COV2.S vaccination and SARS-CoV-2 variants. Measured with immunoSEQ multiplex PCR; TCRdb has only the in-frame clones, and not every one. Of under 150,000 clones listed, about nine tenths are singletons. This material consisted of peripheral blood, taken after recovery from COVID-19. The receptors come from a human donor who had recovered from COVID-19.

The chain is built from TRBV2 and TRBJ2-5; D is perhaps TRBD1 (5 bases). Germline CDR1 SNHLY, CDR2 FYNNEI. This CDR3 is 14 amino acids long. The V gene lost 7 bases and the J gene lost 4 bases, with 16 bases spanning the gap. The CDR3 bases are TGTGCCAGCAAGGAGCAGGGCATTGGAGAGACCCAGTACTTC. Protein sequence: CASKEQGIGETQYF.

This rearrangement joins TRBV6-5 to TRBJ2-1; D is perhaps TRBD1 (6 bases). This CDR3 contains 13 residues. Germline V gene data show CDR1 as MNHEY and CDR2 as SVGAGI. V lost 7 bases to trimming and J lost 4 bases, with 11 bases between them. The CDR3 DNA is TGTGCCAGCAAAAAAACAGGGTACAATGAGCAGTTCTTC. Its protein is CASKKTGYNEQFF.

The chain employs TRBV28 and TRBJ1-1, with 8 nucleotides matching TRBD1. Germline loops: CDR1 MDHEN, CDR2 SYDVKM. This CDR3 is built from 14 residues. With V trimmed by 4 bases and J by 1 base, 2 bases remained unmatched. CDR3: CASSSQGGNTEAFF. As DNA, the CDR3 is TGTGCCAGCAGTTCACAGGGGGGGAACACTGAAGCTTTCTTT.

The V and J genes are TRBV29-1 and TRBJ1-2, with D possibly being TRBD1 (5 bases). Germline V lookup: CDR1 SQVTM, CDR2 ANQGSEA. V was pared by 6 bases and J by 4 bases, with 12 bases between. The CDR3 has 12 residues. The CDR3 sequence is CSVLTEAYGYTF. The CDR3 DNA sequence: TGCAGCGTGCTGACAGAAGCCTATGGCTACACCTTC.

The rearrangement joins TRBV28 to TRBJ2-6, with D unclear. V shed 6 bases and J shed 4 bases, with 19 bases lying between them. Germline CDR1 is MDHEN and CDR2 is SYDVKM. The CDR3 is 17 residues long. Here the CDR3 DNA reads TGTGCCAGCAGCGATTACCCTGGTTACTCCGGGGCCAACGTCCTGACTTTC. Residues: CASSDYPGYSGANVLTF.

The rearrangement links TRBV30 to TRBJ1-1; TRBD1 is a possible D gene (5 bases). Trimming pared 5 bases from V and 4 bases from J, leaving 14 bases between. Germline CDR1 is GTSNPN and CDR2 is SVGIG (reference sequence). The CDR3 runs to 13 residues. CDR3 sequence reads: CAWVLAGGTEAFF. In DNA form, the CDR3 reads TGTGCCTGGGTGTTGGCGGGGGGCACTGAAGCTTTCTTT.

The genes are TRBV6-6 and TRBJ2-3, with D possibly TRBD1 on 6 matching bases. Trimming left V 6 bases short and J 6 bases short, with 16 bases between. Germline V gene lookup returns CDR1 MNHNY and CDR2 SVGAGI (reference sequence). CDR3 length: 14 amino acids. The CDR3 here is CASSNTQGSDTQYF. The CDR3, as DNA: TGTGCCAGCAGCAACACCCAGGGGTCTGATACGCAGTATTTT.

This clone was seen a few times. The V gene is TRBV5-1, the J gene TRBJ1-1, with D hard to call. V was clipped by 0 bases and J by 3 bases, with 3 bases between them. Looked up from germline, CDR1 is SGHRS and CDR2 is YFSETQ. This CDR3 has 12 residues. The CDR3 DNA is TGCGCCAGCAGCTTGGGCCACACTGAAGCTTTCTTT. It is translated as CASSLGHTEAFF.

Only a few counts were recorded for this clone. V usage is TRBV6-2 or TRBV6-3 and J usage is TRBJ1-1; D unclear. In germline, CDR1 is MNHEY, CDR2 SVGEGT. The germline V and J ends were trimmed by 2 bases and 0 bases, with 7 bases remaining between them. The CDR3 has 14 amino acids. The CDR3 spells CASSYLSLNTEAFF. The DNA of the CDR3 is TGTGCCAGCAGTTACCTAAGTCTGAACACTGAAGCTTTCTTT.

The V gene is TRBV4-1, the J gene TRBJ2-7; D gene unclear. The V end lost 4 bases, the J end lost 4 bases, and 14 bases lay between the germline ends. Germline V gene sequence: CDR1 MGHRA, CDR2 YSYEKL. The CDR3 has 14 residues. This chain's CDR3 is CASSPVSTDYEQYF. Here the CDR3 DNA reads TGCGCCAGCAGCCCCGTTTCAACCGATTACGAGCAGTACTTC.

The chain links TRBV27 to TRBJ2-1, with 7 bases aligning to TRBD2. J was trimmed by 6 bases and V by 8 bases; bases with no gene match: 7. The CDR3 totals 13 residues. The germline gives CDR1 MNHEY, CDR2 SMNVEV (reference sequence). The CDR3 nucleotides read TGTGCCAGCTCCTACGGGGGGTCCAATGAGCAGTTCTTC. It encodes CASSYGGSNEQFF.

The chain carries TRBV2 and TRBJ2-2; D gene ambiguous. Trimming pared 3 bases from V and 2 bases from J, leaving 4 bases between. Germline V gives CDR1 SNHLY, CDR2 FYNNEI. The CDR3 spans 13 residues. DNA of the CDR3: TGTGCCAGCAGTGACGGTAACACCGGGGAGCTGTTTTTT. Its translation is CASSDGNTGELFF.

V is TRBV11-3 and J is TRBJ1-3; D is unclear. V lost 5 bases, J lost 0 bases, and 5 bases lay in between. The CDR3 is 13 residues long. The germline CDR1 and CDR2 sequences are SGHNT and YENEEA. The CDR3 DNA sequence: TGTGCCAGCAGCCAGAGCTCTGGAAACACCATATATTTT. Amino acids: CASSQSSGNTIYF.

This clone was detected only a few times. The chain couples TRBV6-1 to TRBJ1-5; 7 nucleotides agree with TRBD1. The CDR3 runs to 15 residues. The germline CDR1 and CDR2 sequences are MNHNS and SASEGT. The V and J ends lost 3 bases and 3 bases, in that order; junction bases with no gene match: 5. The CDR3 region has the DNA TGTGCCAGCAGTGAGATCGGGACAGACAATCAGCCCCAGCATTTT. It specifies CASSEIGTDNQPQHF.

The genes are TRBV25-1 and TRBJ1-5; D might be TRBD1 (5 bases). V lost 5 bases, J lost 7 bases, and 9 bases lay in between. Germline lookup yields CDR1 MGHDK and CDR2 SYGVNS. CDR3 length equals 12 residues. The chain's CDR3 is CASSYGGQPQHF. Written as DNA, the CDR3 is TGTGCCAGCAGTTATGGGGGACAGCCCCAGCATTTT. Filled out from reference TRBV25-1 and TRBJ1-5, the complete variable domain reads EADIYQTPRYLVIGTGKKITLECSQTMGHDKMYWYQQDPGMELHLIHYSYGVNSTEKGDLSSESTVSRIRTEHFPLTLESARPSHTSQYLCASSYGGQPQHFGDGTRLSIL.

This clone was seen only once. The chain has TRBV4-1 and TRBJ2-7; TRBD1 agrees at 8 bases. CDR3 length: 14 amino acids. V trimming: 3 bases; J trimming: 4 bases; junction bases outside the gene matches: 5. The V gene's germline CDR1 is MGHRA and CDR2 YSYEKL. As DNA, the CDR3 is TGCGCCAGCAGCCAGTGGACAGGGCGATACGAGCAGTACTTC. Translating it yields CASSQWTGRYEQYF.

The chain carries TRBV2 and TRBJ2-4; no firm D call. The germline V and J ends were trimmed by 2 bases and 0 bases, with 8 bases remaining between them. The CDR3 contains 15 residues. CDR1 SNHLY and CDR2 FYNNEI come from the germline V gene. CDR3 coding DNA: TGTGCCAGCAGTGAACTCGTGCTAGCCAAAAACATTCAGTACTTC. This gives the protein CASSELVLAKNIQYF.

J is TRBJ1-2 and V is TRBV30; D ambiguous. Trimming removed 4 bases from V and 8 bases from J, with 20 bases in between. The germline V gene has CDR1 GTSNPN and CDR2 SVGIG (reference sequence). The CDR3 sequence is 14 residues long. CDR3 DNA sequence: TGTGCCTGGATCGAAGATCGAGGGATAGGAGGCTACACCTTC. Amino acid sequence: CAWIEDRGIGGYTF.

The V and J genes are TRBV6-5 and TRBJ1-2; D remains unclear. The ends were cut back, 4 bases at V and 5 bases at J, with 11 bases in the middle. Germline V gene data show CDR1 as MNHEY and CDR2 as SVGAGI. This CDR3 contains 13 residues. The CDR3 region has the DNA TGTGCCAGCAGTTCTATTTTGGGGTATGGCTACACCTTC. Translated: CASSSILGYGYTF.

The V gene is TRBV20-1, the J gene TRBJ2-3; D gene unclear. Germline V gives CDR1 DFQATT, CDR2 SNEGSKA (reference sequence). The CDR3 consists of 11 residues. Trimming cost V 1 base and J 4 bases, with 3 bases left between them. DNA for the CDR3: TGCAGTGCTAGAGTGGCAGATACGCAGTATTTT. This encodes CSARVADTQYF.

This chain links TRBV21-1 with TRBJ2-7. TRBV21-1 is a pseudogene locus. This CDR3 contains 14 residues. In DNA, the CDR3 is TGTGCAGGGGCCCGCGGCGGAGGGGGCTACGAGCAGTACTTC. It codes for CAGARGGGGYEQYF.

The V call is TRBV6-5, the J call TRBJ1-1, with D unclear. With 6 bases removed from V and 5 bases from J, the gap between germline ends came to 16 bases. The CDR3 has 14 amino acids. The germline CDR1 and CDR2 sequences are MNHEY and SVGAGI. In nucleotides, the CDR3 is TGTGCCAGCAGGTCTCCGGCACTAGGTACTGAAGCTTTCTTT. Protein product: CASRSPALGTEAFF.

V is TRBV25-1 and J is TRBJ2-5; the D is unclear. The V end was cut by 3 bases, the J end by 4 bases, with 6 bases between. Germline-derived CDR1 and CDR2 are MGHDK and SYGVNS. This CDR3 is 12 amino acids long. DNA of the CDR3: TGTGCCAGCAGTGAGGTCAGAGAGACCCAGTACTTC. Amino acid sequence: CASSEVRETQYF.

The genes are TRBV7-9 and TRBJ2-3, with 7 bases aligning to TRBD1. V trimming: 4 bases; J trimming: 3 bases; junction bases outside the gene matches: 7. Germline V gene lookup returns CDR1 SEHNR and CDR2 FQNEAQ (reference sequence). The CDR3 consists of 15 residues. For the CDR3, the DNA is TGTGCCAGCAGCTCAAGACAGGGTTATACAGATACGCAGTATTTT. This gives the protein CASSSRQGYTDTQYF.

The chain uses TRBV5-1 and TRBJ2-7; perhaps TRBD2 as D (6 bases). Trimming took off 4 bases at V and 4 bases at J, with 18 bases between the two ends. Germline CDR1 and CDR2: SGHRS and YFSETQ. The CDR3 length is 15 residues. As DNA, the CDR3 is TGCGCCAGCAGCCCCTTGGCGGGGAGTCCTTACGAGCAGTACTTC. It codes for CASSPLAGSPYEQYF.

The chain uses TRBV23-1 and TRBJ2-7; weak D call: TRBD2 (5 bases). TRBV23-1 is an ORF for which the function is uncertain. Deletions cut 1 base from V and 1 base from J, with 17 bases between. This CDR3 spans 17 amino acids. The DNA of the CDR3 is TGCGCCAGCAGTCAATTCTCTACGGGGTCGGGGTCCTACGAGCAGTACTTC. Its translation is CASSQFSTGSGSYEQYF.